This TCR beta chain was found in a study of regulatory T cells in long-lasting Graves disease. According to the study, TCR beta libraries were built with iRepertoire HTBI primers and CDR3-region Arm-PCR. Each CDR3 protein is one row after TCRdb ran MiXCR on the multiplex PCR reads. The data contain around 430,000 distinct CDR3 sequences, 20% to 25% of them singletons. As for time point: persistent/refractory GD, antithyroid drugs over 5 years with positive TRAb. TCR sequences were obtained from RNA taken from PBMCs. Patients with Graves' disease were diagnosed by American Thyroid Association guidelines. Blood from the periphery, approximately 9 milliliters in all, was drawn into EDTA tubes. This clonotype was recorded a few times. As yet, its antigen is unknown. Study findings and constraints: Reduced TCR diversity was observed in persistent Graves' patients versus newly diagnosed patients.

The material was peripheral blood mononuclear cells (PBMCs), obtained when the disease was refractory, from a patient treated with antithyroid drugs. The receptor comes from a female donor with Graves disease.

CDR3 DNA: TGTGCCAGCAGCCAAGGCCATATTCAAGAGACCCAGTACTTC. This sequence encodes CASSQGHIQETQYF. The chain has TRBV3-1 and TRBJ2-5, with D unclear. The germline V gene has CDR1 LGHDT and CDR2 YNNKEL (reference sequence). V was shortened by 1 base and J by 2 bases, with 8 bases between the two germline ends. The CDR3 covers 14 residues.